Listed below are T cell receptor beta chains from one sample, sequenced in a study of cytomegalovirus exposure and HLA in healthy donors. The data were produced by immunoSEQ multiplex PCR, yet TCRdb's version contains in-frame clones alone and is incomplete. The sample records around 110,000 clones, roughly three quarters being singletons. Sequencing was done on a sample of PBMCs. The receptors shown here come from a woman younger than 30 in good health and CMV-seronegative. The CDR3 runs from the conserved cysteine through the conserved F or W. The D gene is left open where the match is weak. Part of the rows lack a size; the others show once, few, many or a class for expanded clones.

>TRBJ1-3|TRBV2|-|few
CASRTDLSGNTIYF
TGTGCCAGCAGGACAGATCTCTCTGGAAACACCATATATTTT
>TRBJ2-7|TRBV7-8|-|-
CASSKDRAYEQYF
TGTGCCAGCAGCAAGGACAGAGCCTACGAGCAGTACTTC
>TRBJ2-3|TRBV7-2|TRBD1|-
CASSIGQGITDTQYF
TGTGCCAGCAGCATAGGACAGGGGATCACAGATACGCAGTATTTT
>TRBJ2-1|TRBV4-1|-|-
CASSQTWRGAFNEQFF
TGCGCCAGCAGCCAAACTTGGAGGGGCGCGTTCAATGAGCAGTTCTTC
>TRBJ2-5|TRBV14|-|-
CASSQGAPGYQETQYF
TGTGCCAGCAGCCAAGGAGCCCCAGGGTACCAAGAGACCCAGTACTTC
>TRBJ1-5|TRBV6-1|-|once
CASAMEDSNQPQHF
TGTGCCAGTGCCATGGAGGATAGCAATCAGCCCCAGCATTTT
>TRBJ2-1|TRBV5-1|-|-
CASSPGQTEQFF
TGCGCCAGCAGCCCCGGACAGACTGAGCAGTTCTTC
>TRBJ1-5|TRBV5-4|-|-
CASSSTGYGPQHF
TGTGCCAGCAGCTCTACGGGGTATGGGCCCCAGCATTTT
>TRBJ1-1|TRBV19|-|-
CASSMVGGNTEAFF
TGTGCCAGTAGTATGGTAGGGGGGAACACTGAAGCTTTCTTT
>TRBJ1-2|TRBV4-1|TRBD1|-
CASSQDQGGVRYGYTF
TGCGCCAGCAGCCAAGATCAGGGGGGAGTGAGGTATGGCTACACCTTC
>TRBJ2-7|TRBV25-1|-|-
CASKLNTGTNYEQYF
TGTGCCAGTAAGTTAAATACCGGGACAAACTACGAGCAGTACTTC
>TRBJ2-3|TRBV2|-|-
CASSDAGADTQYF
TGTGCCAGCAGTGATGCGGGGGCGGATACGCAGTATTTT
>TRBJ1-6|TRBV19|TRBD1|-
CASSSGTGSPLHF
TGTGCCAGTAGTAGTGGGACAGGTTCACCCCTCCACTTT
>TRBJ2-3|TRBV5-1|-|-
CASSSAVTDTQYF
TGCGCCAGCAGCTCCGCGGTCACAGATACGCAGTATTTT
>TRBJ1-5|TRBV6-1|-|-
CASSLGGPPNQPQHF
TGTGCCAGCAGTCTCGGCGGTCCTCCAAATCAGCCCCAGCATTTT
>TRBJ1-5|TRBV6-5|-|-
CASSYSTRNNQPQHF
TGTGCCAGCAGTTACTCGACCAGGAACAATCAGCCCCAGCATTTT
>TRBJ1-1|TRBV29-1|TRBD1|-
CSVARQGGEAFF
TGCAGCGTTGCTAGACAGGGAGGTGAAGCTTTCTTT
>TRBJ1-1|TRBV6-1|-|-
CASLKGGGVTEAFF
TGTGCCAGCTTGAAGGGAGGGGGTGTGACTGAAGCTTTCTTT
>TRBJ1-1|TRBV5-6|-|-
CASSFNRLPNTEAFF
TGTGCCAGCAGCTTTAACAGGCTTCCGAACACTGAAGCTTTCTTT
>TRBJ1-1|TRBV19|-|-
CASSPEPRRPYTEAFF
TGTGCCAGTAGTCCCGAACCTCGCAGGCCCTACACTGAAGCTTTCTTT
>TRBJ2-3|TRBV19|-|-
CASSLSSTDTQYF
TGTGCCAGTAGTCTCTCTAGCACAGATACGCAGTATTTT
>TRBJ2-3|TRBV2|TRBD2|-
CASSTLAGGTDTQYF
TGTGCCAGCAGTACTCTAGCGGGGGGGACAGATACGCAGTATTTT
>TRBJ2-7|TRBV19|TRBD1|-
CASRPTGGAMEQYF
TGTGCCAGTCGACCGACAGGGGGAGCGATGGAGCAGTACTTC
>TRBJ1-2|TRBV7-9|-|-
CASSPTGYGYTF
TGTGCCAGCAGCCCGACAGGTTATGGCTACACCTTC
>TRBJ1-1|TRBV6-5|TRBD1|-
CASSARQGWNTEAFF
TGTGCCAGCAGTGCCCGACAGGGGTGGAACACTGAAGCTTTCTTT
>TRBJ1-3|TRBV25-1|-|-
CASSTTGTGNTIYF
TGTGCCAGCAGTACCACAGGGACGGGAAACACCATATATTTT
>TRBJ2-1|TRBV29-1|TRBD2|-
CSAGTSGYNEQFF
TGCAGCGCTGGGACTAGCGGGTACAATGAGCAGTTCTTC
>TRBJ2-1|TRBV4-2|-|-
CASSQVSGRTYNEQFF
TGTGCCAGCAGCCAAGTTTCTGGCAGAACCTACAATGAGCAGTTCTTC
>TRBJ2-7|TRBV4-2|-|few
CASSRDKYEQYF
TGTGCCAGCAGCCGGGACAAATACGAGCAGTACTTC
>TRBJ2-7|TRBV6-5|-|-
CASSYSGPAEQYF
TGTGCCAGCAGTTACTCTGGGCCCGCCGAGCAGTACTTC
>TRBJ1-6|TRBV6-5|TRBD1|-
CASSQTGLLFSPLHF
TGTGCCAGCAGTCAGACAGGGTTACTCTTTTCACCCCTCCACTTT
>TRBJ2-3|TRBV7-9|-|-
CASSPVQGTDTQYF
TGTGCCAGCAGCCCCGTTCAGGGCACAGATACGCAGTATTTT
>TRBJ1-5|TRBV11-2|TRBD1|-
CASSEGTGTVNQPQHF
TGTGCCAGCAGCGAAGGAACCGGGACAGTGAATCAGCCCCAGCATTTT
>TRBJ2-2|TRBV10-3|TRBD1|-
CAIWTGNAGELFF
TGTGCCATCTGGACAGGAAACGCCGGGGAGCTGTTTTTT
>TRBJ2-3|TRBV29-1|TRBD2|-
CTALGGAPSTDTQYF
TGCACCGCTTTGGGAGGGGCTCCTAGCACAGATACGCAGTATTTT
>TRBJ1-4|TRBV7-2|-|-
CASSLAGGFSEKLFF
TGTGCCAGCAGCTTAGCTGGGGGCTTCAGCGAAAAACTGTTTTTT
>TRBJ1-5|TRBV10-3|TRBD1|-
CAIRGQGDQPQHF
TGTGCCATCAGGGGACAGGGCGATCAGCCCCAGCATTTT
>TRBJ1-6|TRBV6-1|-|-
CASSEAGQGFSPLHF
TGTGCCAGCAGTGAAGCTGGGCAGGGGTTTTCACCCCTCCACTTT
>TRBJ2-1|TRBV2|-|-
CASRSNNEQFF
TGTGCCAGCAGAAGCAACAATGAGCAGTTCTTC
>TRBJ2-1|TRBV4-2|TRBD2|-
CASSHPSTQRGGDGGSYNEQFF
TGTGCCAGCAGCCATCCCAGTACCCAGCGGGGGGGCGACGGAGGGTCCTACAATGAGCAGTTCTTC